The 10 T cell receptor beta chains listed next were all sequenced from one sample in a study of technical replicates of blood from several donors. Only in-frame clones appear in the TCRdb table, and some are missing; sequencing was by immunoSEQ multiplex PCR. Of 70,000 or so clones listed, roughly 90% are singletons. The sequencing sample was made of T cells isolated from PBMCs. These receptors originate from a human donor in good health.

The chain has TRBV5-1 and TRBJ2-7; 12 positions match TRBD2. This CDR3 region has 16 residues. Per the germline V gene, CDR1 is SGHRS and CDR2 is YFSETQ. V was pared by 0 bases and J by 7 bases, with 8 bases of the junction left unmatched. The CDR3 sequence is CASSLEASGRAGEQYF. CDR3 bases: TGCGCCAGCAGCTTGGAAGCTAGCGGGAGGGCCGGGGAGCAGTACTTC.

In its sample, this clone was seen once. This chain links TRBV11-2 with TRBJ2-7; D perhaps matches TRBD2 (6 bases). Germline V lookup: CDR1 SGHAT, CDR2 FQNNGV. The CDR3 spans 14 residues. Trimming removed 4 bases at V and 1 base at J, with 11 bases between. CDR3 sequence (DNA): TGTGCCAGCAGCTGGGTGGGGGGTTCCTACGAGCAGTACTTC. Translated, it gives CASSWVGGSYEQYF. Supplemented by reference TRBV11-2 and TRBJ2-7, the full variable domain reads EAGVAQSPRYKIIEKRQSVAFWCNPISGHATLYWYQQILGQGPKLLIQFQNNGVVDDSQLPKDRFSAERLKGVDSTLKIQPAKLEDSAVYLCASSWVGGSYEQYFGPGTRLTVT.

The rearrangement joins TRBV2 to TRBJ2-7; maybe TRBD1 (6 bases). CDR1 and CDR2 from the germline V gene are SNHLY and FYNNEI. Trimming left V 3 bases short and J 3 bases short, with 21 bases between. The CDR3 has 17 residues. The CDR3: CASSDWGPGTKGYEQYF. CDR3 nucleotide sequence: TGTGCCAGCAGTGATTGGGGGCCGGGGACGAAAGGCTACGAGCAGTACTTC.

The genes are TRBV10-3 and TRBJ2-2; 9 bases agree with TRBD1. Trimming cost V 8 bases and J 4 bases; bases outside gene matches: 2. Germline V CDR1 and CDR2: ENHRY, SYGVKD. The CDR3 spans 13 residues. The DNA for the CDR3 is TGTGCCATCGGGACAGGGCGCACCGGGGAGCTGTTTTTT. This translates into CAIGTGRTGELFF.

The CDR3 protein is CASSSGQASYEQYF. DNA of the CDR3: TGTGCCAGCAGTTCCGGACAGGCCTCCTACGAGCAGTACTTC. The V and J genes are TRBV28 and TRBJ2-7; TRBD1 aligns across 7 bases. V lost 4 bases and J lost 0; bases outside the gene matches: 3. Looked up from germline, CDR1 is MDHEN and CDR2 is SYDVKM. The CDR3 consists of 14 residues.

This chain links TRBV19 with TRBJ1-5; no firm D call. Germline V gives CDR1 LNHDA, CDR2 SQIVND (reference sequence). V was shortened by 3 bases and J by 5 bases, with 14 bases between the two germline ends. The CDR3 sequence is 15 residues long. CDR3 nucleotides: TGTGCCAGTAGTATGTCGGGGATCGAGTATCAGCCCCAGCATTTT. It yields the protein CASSMSGIEYQPQHF.

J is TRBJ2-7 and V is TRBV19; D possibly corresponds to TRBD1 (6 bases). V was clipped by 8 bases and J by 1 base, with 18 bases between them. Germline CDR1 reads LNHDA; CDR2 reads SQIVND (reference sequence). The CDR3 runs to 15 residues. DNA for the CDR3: TGTGCCAGTGCCAACGCCCAGGGGTCTTCCTACGAGCAGTACTTC. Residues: CASANAQGSSYEQYF.

The CDR3 region is CASSNRDYGYTF. The CDR3 DNA reads as TGTGCCAGCAGTAACAGAGACTATGGCTACACCTTC. J is TRBJ1-2 and V is TRBV6-6; D gene unclear. Germline-derived CDR1 and CDR2 are MNHNY and SVGAGI (reference sequence). Trimming removed 5 bases from V and 3 bases from J, with 7 bases in between. The length of the CDR3 is 12 residues.

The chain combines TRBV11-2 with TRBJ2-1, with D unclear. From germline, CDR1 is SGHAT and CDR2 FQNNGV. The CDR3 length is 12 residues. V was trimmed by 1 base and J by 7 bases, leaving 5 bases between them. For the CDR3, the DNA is TGTGCCAGCAGCTTAGTCGTGAATGAGCAGTTCTTC. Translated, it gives CASSLVVNEQFF.

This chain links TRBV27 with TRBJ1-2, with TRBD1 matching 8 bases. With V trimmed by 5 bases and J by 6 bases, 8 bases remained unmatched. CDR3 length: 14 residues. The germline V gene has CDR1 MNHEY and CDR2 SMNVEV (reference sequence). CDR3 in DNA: TGTGCCAGCAGTCCGCCGGACAGGGTAAATGGCTACACCTTC. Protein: CASSPPDRVNGYTF.